This T cell receptor beta chain appears in the sequencing data of a study of shared clonotypes between healthy human individuals. This CDR3 is built from 11 residues. Trimming removed 6 bases at V and 5 bases at J, with 7 bases between. Germline V gene data show CDR1 as SNHLY and CDR2 as FYNNEI. The run depth of the assay was deep. Libraries were prepared by immunoSEQ multiplex PCR; TCRdb keeps only in-frame clonotypes and omits some of them. The table has around 510,000 clones, around 78% seen once. Input material: PBMCs. J is TRBJ1-1 and V is TRBV2; D is ambiguous. The receptor's source is a woman aged 40 to 55 in good health. Some clones in this sample may be carry-over from other donors' samples. CDR3 amino acids: CASSHETEAFF. The CDR3 region has the DNA TGTGCCAGCAGCCATGAGACTGAAGCTTTCTTT.